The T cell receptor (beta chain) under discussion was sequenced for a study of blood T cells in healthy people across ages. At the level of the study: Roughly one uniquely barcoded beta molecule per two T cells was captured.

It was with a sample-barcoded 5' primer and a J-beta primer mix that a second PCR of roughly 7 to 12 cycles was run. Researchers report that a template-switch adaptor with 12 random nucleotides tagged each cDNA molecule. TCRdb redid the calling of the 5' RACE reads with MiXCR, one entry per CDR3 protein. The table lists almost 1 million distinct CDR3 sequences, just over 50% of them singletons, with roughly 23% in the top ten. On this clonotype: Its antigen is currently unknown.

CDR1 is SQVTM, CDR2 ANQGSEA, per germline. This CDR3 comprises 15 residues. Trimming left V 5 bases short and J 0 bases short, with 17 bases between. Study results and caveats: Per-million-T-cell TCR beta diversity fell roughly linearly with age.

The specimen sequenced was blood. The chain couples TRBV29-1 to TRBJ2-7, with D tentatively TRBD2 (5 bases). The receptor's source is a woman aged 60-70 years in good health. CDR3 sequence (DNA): TGCAGCGTTCCCCAAGCGGATGCACACTCCTACGAGCAGTACTTC. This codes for CSVPQADAHSYEQYF.